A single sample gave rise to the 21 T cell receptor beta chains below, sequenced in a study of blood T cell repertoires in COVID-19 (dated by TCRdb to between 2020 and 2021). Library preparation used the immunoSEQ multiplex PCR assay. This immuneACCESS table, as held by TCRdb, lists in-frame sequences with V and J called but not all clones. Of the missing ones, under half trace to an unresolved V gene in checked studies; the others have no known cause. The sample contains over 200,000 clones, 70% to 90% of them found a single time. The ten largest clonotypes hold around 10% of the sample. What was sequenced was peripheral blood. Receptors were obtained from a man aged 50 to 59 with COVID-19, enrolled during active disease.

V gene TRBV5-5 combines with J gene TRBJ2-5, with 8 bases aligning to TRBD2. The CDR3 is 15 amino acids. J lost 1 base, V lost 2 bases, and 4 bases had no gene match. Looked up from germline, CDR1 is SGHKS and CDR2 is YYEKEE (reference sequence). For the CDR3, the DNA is TGTGCCAGCAGCTTAAGCGGGAGCCCCCAAGAGACCCAGTACTTC. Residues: CASSLSGSPQETQYF.

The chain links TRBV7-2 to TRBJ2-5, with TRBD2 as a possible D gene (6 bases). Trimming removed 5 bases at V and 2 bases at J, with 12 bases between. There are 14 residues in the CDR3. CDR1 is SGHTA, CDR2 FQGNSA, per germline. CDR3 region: CASSGPGLQETQYF. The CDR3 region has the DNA TGTGCCAGCAGCGGGCCGGGACTGCAAGAGACCCAGTACTTC. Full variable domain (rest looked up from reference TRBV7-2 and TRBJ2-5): GAGVSQSPSNKVTEKGKDVELRCDPISGHTALYWYRQSLGQGLEFLIYFQGNSAPDKSGLPSDRFSAERTGGSVSTLTIQRTQQEDSAVYLCASSGPGLQETQYFGPGTRLLVL.

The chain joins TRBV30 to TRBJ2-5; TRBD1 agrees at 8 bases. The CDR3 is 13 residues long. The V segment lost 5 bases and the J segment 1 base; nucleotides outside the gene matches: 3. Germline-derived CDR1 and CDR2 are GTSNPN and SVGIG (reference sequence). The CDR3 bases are TGTGCCTGGCGGGGACAGGTCCAAGAGACCCAGTACTTC. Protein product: CAWRGQVQETQYF.

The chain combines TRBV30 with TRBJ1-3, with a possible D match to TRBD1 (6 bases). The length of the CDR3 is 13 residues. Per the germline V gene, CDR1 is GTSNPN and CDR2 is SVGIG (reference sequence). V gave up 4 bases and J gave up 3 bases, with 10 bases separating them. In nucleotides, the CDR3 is TGTGCCTGGACCAGGACAGATGGAAACACCATATATTTT. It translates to CAWTRTDGNTIYF.

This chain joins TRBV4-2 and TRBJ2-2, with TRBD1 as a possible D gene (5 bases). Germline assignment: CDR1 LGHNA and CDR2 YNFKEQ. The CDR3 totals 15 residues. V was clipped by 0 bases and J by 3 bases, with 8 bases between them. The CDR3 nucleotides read TGTGCCAGCAGCCAAGATTTCAGGGACACCGGGGAGCTGTTTTTT. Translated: CASSQDFRDTGELFF.

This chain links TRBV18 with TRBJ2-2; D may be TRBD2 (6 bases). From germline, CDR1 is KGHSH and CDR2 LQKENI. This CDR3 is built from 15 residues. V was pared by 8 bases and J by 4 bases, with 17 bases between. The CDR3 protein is CASAGEVGATGELFF. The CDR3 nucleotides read TGTGCCAGCGCCGGGGAGGTCGGGGCCACCGGGGAGCTGTTTTTT.

The CDR3 loop is CASSIVTGRVDTQYF. Written as DNA, the CDR3 is TGTGCCAGTAGTATAGTTACAGGGAGGGTAGATACGCAGTATTTT. The chain recombines TRBV19 with TRBJ2-3; perhaps TRBD2 as D (7 bases). The CDR3 is made up of 15 amino acids. The V end was cut by 1 base, the J end by 5 bases, with 13 bases between. Germline V gives CDR1 LNHDA, CDR2 SQIVND (reference sequence).

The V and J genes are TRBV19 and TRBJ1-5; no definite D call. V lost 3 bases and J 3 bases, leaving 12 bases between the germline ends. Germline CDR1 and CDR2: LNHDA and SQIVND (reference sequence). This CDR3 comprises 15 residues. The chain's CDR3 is CASSMATGSNQPQHF. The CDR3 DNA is TGTGCCAGTAGTATGGCCACGGGGTCCAATCAGCCCCAGCATTTT.

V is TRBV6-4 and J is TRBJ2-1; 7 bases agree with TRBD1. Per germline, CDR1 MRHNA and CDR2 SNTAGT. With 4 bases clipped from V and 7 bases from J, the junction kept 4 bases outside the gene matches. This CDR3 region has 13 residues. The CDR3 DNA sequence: TGTGCCAGCAGTGGACAGGGCGGGAATGAGCAGTTCTTC. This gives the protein CASSGQGGNEQFF.

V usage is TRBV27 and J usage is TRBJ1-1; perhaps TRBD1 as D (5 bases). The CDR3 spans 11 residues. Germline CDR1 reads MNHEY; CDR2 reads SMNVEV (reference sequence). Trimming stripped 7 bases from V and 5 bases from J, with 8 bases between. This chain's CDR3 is CASTKGTEAFF. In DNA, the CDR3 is TGTGCCAGCACAAAGGGGACTGAAGCTTTCTTT.

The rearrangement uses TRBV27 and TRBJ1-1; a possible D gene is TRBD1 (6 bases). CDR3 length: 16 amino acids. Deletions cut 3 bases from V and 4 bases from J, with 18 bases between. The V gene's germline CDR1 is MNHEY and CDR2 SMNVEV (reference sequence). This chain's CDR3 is CASSFDRGFEGTEAFF. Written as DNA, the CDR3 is TGTGCCAGCAGTTTTGATAGGGGGTTCGAGGGCACTGAAGCTTTCTTT.

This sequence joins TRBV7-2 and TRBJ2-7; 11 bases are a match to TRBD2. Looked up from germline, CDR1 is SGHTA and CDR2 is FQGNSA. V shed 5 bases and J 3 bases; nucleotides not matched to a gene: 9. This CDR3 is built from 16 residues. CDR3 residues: CASSIGTSGRYYEQYF. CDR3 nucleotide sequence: TGTGCCAGCAGCATTGGGACTAGCGGACGATACTACGAGCAGTACTTC.

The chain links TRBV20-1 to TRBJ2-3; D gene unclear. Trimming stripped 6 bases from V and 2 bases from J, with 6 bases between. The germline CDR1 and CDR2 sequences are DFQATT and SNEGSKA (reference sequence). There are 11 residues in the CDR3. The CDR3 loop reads CSARLTDTQYF. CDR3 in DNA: TGCAGTGCCAGACTCACAGATACGCAGTATTTT.

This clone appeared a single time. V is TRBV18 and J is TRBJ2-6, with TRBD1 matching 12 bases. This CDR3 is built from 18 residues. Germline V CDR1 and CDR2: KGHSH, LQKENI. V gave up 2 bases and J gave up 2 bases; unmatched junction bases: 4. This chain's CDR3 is CASSPEGTGGAGANVLTF. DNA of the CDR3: TGTGCCAGCTCACCAGAGGGGACAGGGGGCGCTGGGGCCAACGTCCTGACTTTC.

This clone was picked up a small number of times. In nucleotides, the CDR3 is TGCGCCAGCAGCTTGTCGGCGGGACCCCGCACAGATACGCAGTATTTT. Translating it yields CASSLSAGPRTDTQYF. The V call is TRBV5-1, the J call TRBJ2-3; the D gene is possibly TRBD2 (6 bases). The CDR3 runs to 16 residues. Germline V gene lookup returns CDR1 SGHRS and CDR2 YFSETQ. The V end lost 1 base, the J end lost 1 base, and 13 bases lay between the germline ends. The complete variable domain, with remaining parts taken from reference TRBV5-1 and TRBJ2-3, reads KAGVTQTPRYLIKTRGQQVTLSCSPISGHRSVSWYQQTPGQGLQFLFEYFSETQRNKGNFPGRFSGRQFSNSRSEMNVSTLELGDSALYLCASSLSAGPRTDTQYFGPGTRLTVL.

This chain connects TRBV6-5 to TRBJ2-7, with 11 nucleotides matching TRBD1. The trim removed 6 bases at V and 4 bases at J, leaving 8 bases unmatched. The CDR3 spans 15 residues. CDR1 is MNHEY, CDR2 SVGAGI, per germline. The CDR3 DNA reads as TGTGCCAGCAGACCCGGGACAGGGGGTATATACGAGCAGTACTTC. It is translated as CASRPGTGGIYEQYF.

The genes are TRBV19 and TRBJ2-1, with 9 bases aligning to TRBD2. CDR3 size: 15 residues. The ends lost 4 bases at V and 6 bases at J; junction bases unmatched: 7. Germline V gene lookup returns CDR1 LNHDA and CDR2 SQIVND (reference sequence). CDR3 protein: CASSRLSGRGNEQFF. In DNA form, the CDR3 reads TGTGCCAGTAGTAGACTTAGCGGGAGAGGCAATGAGCAGTTCTTC.

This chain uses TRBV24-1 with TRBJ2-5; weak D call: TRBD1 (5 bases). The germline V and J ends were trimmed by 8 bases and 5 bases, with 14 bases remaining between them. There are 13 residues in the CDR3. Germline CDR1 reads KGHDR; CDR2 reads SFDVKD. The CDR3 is CATMASGSETQYF. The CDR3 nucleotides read TGTGCCACCATGGCCTCAGGGTCCGAGACCCAGTACTTC.

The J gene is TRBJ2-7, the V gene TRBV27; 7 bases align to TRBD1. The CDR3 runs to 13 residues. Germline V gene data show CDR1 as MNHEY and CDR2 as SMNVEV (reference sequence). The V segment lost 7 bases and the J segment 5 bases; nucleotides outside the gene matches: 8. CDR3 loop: CASTTGFKHEQYF. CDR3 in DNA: TGTGCCAGCACGACAGGGTTTAAGCACGAGCAGTACTTC.

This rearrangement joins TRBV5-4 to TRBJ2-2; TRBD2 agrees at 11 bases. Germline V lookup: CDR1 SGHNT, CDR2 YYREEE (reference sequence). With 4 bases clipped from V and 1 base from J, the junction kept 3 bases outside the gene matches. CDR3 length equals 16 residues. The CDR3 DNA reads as TGTGCCAGCAGCGCTGGGACTAGCGGGAACACCGGGGAGCTGTTTTTT. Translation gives CASSAGTSGNTGELFF.

As DNA, the CDR3 is TGTGCCAGCAGCTTCGAGGGAAGTGACGAGCAGTACTTC. It is translated as CASSFEGSDEQYF. The gene calls are TRBV5-4 and TRBJ2-7, with a possible D match to TRBD2 (5 bases). The CDR3 length is 13 residues. V was trimmed by 2 bases and J by 5 bases, leaving 11 bases between them. Germline V gene sequence: CDR1 SGHNT, CDR2 YYREEE (reference sequence).